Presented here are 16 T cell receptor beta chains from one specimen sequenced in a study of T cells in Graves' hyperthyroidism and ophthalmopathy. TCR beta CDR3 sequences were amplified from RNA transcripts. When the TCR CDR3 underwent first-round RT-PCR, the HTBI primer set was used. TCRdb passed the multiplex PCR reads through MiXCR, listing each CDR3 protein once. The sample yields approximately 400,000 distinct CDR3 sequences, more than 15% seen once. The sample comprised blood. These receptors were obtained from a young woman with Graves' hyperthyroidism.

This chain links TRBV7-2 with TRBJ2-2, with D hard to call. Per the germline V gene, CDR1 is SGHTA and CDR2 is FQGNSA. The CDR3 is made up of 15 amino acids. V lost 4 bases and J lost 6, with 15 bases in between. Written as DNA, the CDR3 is TGTGCCAGCAGCTCCCTGAAGGTTTTGGCCGGGGAGCTGTTTTTT. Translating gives CASSSLKVLAGELFF.

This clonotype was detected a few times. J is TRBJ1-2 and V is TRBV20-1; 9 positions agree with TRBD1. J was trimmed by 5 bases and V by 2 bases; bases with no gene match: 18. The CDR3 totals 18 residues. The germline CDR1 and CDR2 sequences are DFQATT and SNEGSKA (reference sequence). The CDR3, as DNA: TGCAGTGCTAGACACGCAGGGACAGGGACTGCAACAAAGTATGGCTACACCTTC. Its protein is CSARHAGTGTATKYGYTF.

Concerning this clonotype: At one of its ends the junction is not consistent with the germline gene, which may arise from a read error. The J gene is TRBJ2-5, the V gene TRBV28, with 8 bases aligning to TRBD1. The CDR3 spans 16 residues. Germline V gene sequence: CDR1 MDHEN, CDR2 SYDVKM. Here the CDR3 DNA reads TGTGCCAGCAGTTTGGGGGGTTGGGACAGGCAAGAGACCCAGCACTTC. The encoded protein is CASSLGGWDRQETQHF.

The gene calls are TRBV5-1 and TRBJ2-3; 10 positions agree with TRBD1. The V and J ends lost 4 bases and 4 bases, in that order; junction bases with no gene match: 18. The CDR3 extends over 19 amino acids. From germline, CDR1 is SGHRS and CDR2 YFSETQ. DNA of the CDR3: TGCGCCAGCAGCCGCTCGGGACAGGGGCCGCAAACCACCCCAGATACGCAGTATTTT. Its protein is CASSRSGQGPQTTPDTQYF.

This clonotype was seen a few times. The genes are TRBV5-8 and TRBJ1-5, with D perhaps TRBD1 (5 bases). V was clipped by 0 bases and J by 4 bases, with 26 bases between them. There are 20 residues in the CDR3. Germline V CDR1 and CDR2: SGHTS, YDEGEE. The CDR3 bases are TGTGCCAGCAGCTTGGGGTGGGGGGAGTCGCGGCCAATAGAGAATCAGCCCCAGCATTTT. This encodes CASSLGWGESRPIENQPQHF.

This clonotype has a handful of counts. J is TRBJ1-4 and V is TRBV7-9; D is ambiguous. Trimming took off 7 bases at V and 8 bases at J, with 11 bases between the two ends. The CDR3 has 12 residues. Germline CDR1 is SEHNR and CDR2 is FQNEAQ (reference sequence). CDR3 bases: TGTGCCAGCACCTCTTACCAGGAAAAACTGTTTTTT. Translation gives CASTSYQEKLFF.

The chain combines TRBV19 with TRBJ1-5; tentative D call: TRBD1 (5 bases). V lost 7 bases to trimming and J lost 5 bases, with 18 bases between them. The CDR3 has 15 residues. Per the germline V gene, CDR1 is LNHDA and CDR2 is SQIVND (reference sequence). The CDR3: CASTLDGTGYQPQHF. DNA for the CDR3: TGTGCCAGTACCTTAGACGGGACCGGTTATCAGCCCCAGCATTTT.

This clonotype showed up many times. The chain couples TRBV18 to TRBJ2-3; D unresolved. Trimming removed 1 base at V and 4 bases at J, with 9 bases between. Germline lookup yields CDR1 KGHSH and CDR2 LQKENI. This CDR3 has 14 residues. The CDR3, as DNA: TGTGCCAGCTCACCACGAGTCGGGTCAGATACGCAGTATTTT. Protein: CASSPRVGSDTQYF.

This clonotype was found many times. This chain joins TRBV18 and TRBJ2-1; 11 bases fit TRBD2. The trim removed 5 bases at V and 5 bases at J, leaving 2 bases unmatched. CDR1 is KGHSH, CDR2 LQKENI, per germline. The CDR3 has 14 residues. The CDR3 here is CASSLTSGDNEQFF. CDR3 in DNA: TGTGCCAGCTCATTGACTAGCGGGGACAATGAGCAGTTCTTC.

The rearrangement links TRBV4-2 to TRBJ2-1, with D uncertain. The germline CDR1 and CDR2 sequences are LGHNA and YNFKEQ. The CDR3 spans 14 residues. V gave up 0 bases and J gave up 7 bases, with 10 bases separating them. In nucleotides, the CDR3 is TGTGCCAGCAGCCAAGATAGCCAGAGGAATGAGCAGTTCTTC. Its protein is CASSQDSQRNEQFF.

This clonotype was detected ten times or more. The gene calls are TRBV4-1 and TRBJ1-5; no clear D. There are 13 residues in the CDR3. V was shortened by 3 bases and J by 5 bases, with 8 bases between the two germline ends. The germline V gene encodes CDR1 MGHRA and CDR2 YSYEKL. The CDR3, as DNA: TGCGCCAGCAGCCATCCCGGGGATCAGCCCCAGCATTTT. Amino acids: CASSHPGDQPQHF.

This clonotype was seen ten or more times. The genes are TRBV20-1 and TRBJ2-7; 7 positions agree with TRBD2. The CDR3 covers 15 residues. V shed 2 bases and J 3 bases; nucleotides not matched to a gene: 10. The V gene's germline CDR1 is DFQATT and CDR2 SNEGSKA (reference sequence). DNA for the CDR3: TGCAGTGCTAGACCCCCTAGCGGCAAAGACTACGAGCAGTACTTC. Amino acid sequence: CSARPPSGKDYEQYF.

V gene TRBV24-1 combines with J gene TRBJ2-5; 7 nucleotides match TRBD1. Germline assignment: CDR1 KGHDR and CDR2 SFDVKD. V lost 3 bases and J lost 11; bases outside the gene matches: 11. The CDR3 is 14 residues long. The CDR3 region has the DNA TGTGCCACCAGTGATCCAGACAGGGTTTGGTTTCAGTACTTC. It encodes CATSDPDRVWFQYF.

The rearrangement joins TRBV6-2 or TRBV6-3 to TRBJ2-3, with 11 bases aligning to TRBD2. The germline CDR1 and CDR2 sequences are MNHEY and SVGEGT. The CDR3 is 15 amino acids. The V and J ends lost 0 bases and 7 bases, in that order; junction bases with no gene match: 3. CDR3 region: CASSYSSGRDNTQYF. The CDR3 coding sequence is TGTGCCAGCAGTTACTCTAGCGGGAGGGATAATACGCAGTATTTT.

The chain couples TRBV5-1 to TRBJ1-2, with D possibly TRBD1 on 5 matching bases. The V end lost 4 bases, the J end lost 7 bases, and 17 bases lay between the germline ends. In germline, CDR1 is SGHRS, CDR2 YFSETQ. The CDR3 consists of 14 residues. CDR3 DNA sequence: TGCGCCAGCAGCCCGGCGGGCGGGACGGGTGGCTACACCTTC. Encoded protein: CASSPAGGTGGYTF.

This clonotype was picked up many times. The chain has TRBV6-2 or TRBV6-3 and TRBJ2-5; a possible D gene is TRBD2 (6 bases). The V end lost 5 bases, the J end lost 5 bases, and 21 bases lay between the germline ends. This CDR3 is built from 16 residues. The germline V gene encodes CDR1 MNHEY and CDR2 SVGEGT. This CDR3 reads CASSATSGTVEETQYF. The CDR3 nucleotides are TGTGCCAGCAGTGCGACGTCCGGGACTGTTGAGGAGACCCAGTACTTC.